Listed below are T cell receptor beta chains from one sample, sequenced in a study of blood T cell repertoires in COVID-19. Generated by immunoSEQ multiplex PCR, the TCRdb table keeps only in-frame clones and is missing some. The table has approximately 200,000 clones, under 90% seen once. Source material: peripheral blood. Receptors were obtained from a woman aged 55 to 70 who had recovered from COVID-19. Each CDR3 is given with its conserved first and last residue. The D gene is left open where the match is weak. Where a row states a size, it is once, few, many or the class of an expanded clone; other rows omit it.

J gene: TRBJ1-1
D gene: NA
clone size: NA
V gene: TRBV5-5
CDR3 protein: CASTRTGNTEAFF
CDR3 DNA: TGTGCCAGCACCCGAACAGGTAACACTGAAGCTTTCTTT

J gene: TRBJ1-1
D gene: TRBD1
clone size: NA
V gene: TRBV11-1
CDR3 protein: CASSHGTVTEAFF
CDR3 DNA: TGTGCCAGCAGCCATGGGACAGTCACTGAAGCTTTCTTT

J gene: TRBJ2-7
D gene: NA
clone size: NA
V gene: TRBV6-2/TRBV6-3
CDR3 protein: CASSHSYEQYF
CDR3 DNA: TGTGCCAGCAGTCACTCCTACGAGCAGTACTTC

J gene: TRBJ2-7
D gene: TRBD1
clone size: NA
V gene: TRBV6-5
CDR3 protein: CASRATGSAYEQYF
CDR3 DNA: TGTGCCAGCAGAGCGACAGGGAGTGCCTACGAGCAGTACTTC

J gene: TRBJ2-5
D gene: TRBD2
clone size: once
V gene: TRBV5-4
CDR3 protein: CASSLEAGEQETQYF
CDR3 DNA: TGTGCCAGCAGCTTGGAAGCGGGGGAGCAAGAGACCCAGTACTTC

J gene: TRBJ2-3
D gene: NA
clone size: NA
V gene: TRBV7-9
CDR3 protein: CASSFRSPDTQYF
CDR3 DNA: TGTGCCAGCAGCTTCCGTAGCCCAGATACGCAGTATTTT

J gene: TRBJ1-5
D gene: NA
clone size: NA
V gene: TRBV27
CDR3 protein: CASSLISGYNQPQHF
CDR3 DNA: TGTGCCAGCAGTTTGATATCAGGGTACAATCAGCCCCAGCATTTT

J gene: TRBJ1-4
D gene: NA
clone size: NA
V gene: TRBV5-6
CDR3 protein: CASSLPPGSTNEKLFF
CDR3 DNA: TGTGCCAGCAGCTTACCTCCGGGATCAACTAATGAAAAACTGTTTTTT

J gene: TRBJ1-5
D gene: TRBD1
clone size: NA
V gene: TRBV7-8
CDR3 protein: CASSLGAGGRGQPQHF
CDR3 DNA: TGTGCCAGCAGCTTAGGGGCAGGGGGCAGAGGTCAGCCCCAGCATTTT

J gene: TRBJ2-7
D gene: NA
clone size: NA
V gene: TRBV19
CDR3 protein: CASSIEGGRSYEQYF
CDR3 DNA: TGTGCCAGTAGTATAGAAGGGGGACGCTCCTACGAGCAGTACTTC

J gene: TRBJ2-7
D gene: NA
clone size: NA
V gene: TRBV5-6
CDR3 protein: CASSFNRDEQYF
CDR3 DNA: TGTGCCAGCAGCTTCAACAGGGACGAGCAGTACTTC

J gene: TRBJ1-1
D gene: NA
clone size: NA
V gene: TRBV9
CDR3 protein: CASSVLTGNSEAFF
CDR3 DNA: TGTGCCAGCAGCGTCTTGACGGGAAACTCCGAAGCTTTCTTT

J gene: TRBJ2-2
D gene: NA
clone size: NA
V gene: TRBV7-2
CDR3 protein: CASSASSRGTGELFF
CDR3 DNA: TGTGCCAGCAGCGCCTCTAGTAGAGGCACCGGGGAGCTGTTTTTT

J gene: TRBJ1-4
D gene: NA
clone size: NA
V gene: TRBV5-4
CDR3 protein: CASSLVTGEKLFF
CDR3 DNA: TGTGCCAGCAGCTTGGTCACAGGGGAAAAACTGTTTTTT

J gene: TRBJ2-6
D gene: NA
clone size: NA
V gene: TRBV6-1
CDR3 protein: CASSLLFLGANVLTF
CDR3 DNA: TGTGCCAGCAGCCTTTTGTTTTTGGGGGCCAACGTCCTGACTTTC

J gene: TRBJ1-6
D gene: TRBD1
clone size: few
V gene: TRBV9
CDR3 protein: CASTDGTGDSPLHF
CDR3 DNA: TGTGCCAGCACCGACGGGACAGGGGACTCACCCCTCCACTTT

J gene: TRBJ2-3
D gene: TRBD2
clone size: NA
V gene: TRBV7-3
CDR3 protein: CASSPGLAGGGTDTQYF
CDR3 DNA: TGTGCCAGCAGCCCTGGACTAGCGGGGGGGGGCACAGATACGCAGTATTTT

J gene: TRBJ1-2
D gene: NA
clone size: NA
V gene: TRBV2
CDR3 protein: CASKIEGGGYTF
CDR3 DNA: TGTGCCAGCAAGATTGAGGGAGGCGGCTACACCTTC

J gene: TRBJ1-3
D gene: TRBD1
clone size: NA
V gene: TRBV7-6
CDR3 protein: CASSRDRGYTIYF
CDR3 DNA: TGTGCCAGCAGCCGCGACAGGGGATACACCATATATTTT

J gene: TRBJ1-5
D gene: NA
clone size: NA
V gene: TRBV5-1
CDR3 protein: CASSEGDSDQPQHF
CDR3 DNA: TGCGCCAGCAGTGAAGGGGACTCAGATCAGCCCCAGCATTTT

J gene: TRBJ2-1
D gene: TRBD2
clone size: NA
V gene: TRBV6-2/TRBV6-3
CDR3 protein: CASSPPGGYNEQFF
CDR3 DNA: TGTGCCAGCAGTCCCCCGGGGGGGTACAATGAGCAGTTCTTC

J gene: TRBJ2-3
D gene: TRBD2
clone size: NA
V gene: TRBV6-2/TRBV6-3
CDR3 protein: CASSYSIRGGDTDTQYF
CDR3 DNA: TGTGCCAGCAGTTACTCGATTCGCGGGGGGGACACAGATACGCAGTATTTT

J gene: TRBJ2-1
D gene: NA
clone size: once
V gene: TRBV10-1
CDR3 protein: CASSSLPDEQFF
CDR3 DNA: TGCGCCAGCAGCTCACTTCCCGATGAGCAGTTCTTC

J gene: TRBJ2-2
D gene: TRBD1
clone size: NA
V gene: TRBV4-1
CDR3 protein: CASSQNPSTGGTGELFF
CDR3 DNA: TGCGCCAGCAGCCAAAACCCGTCGACAGGGGGCACCGGGGAGCTGTTTTTT

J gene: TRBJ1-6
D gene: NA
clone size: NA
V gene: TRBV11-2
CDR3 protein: CASSLYAGESPLHF
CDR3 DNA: TGTGCCAGCAGCTTATATGCAGGGGAATCACCCCTCCACTTT

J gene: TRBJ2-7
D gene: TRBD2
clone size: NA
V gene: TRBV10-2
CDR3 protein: CASSIAGGVYEQYF
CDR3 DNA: TGCGCCAGCAGTATAGCGGGGGGCGTATACGAGCAGTACTTC

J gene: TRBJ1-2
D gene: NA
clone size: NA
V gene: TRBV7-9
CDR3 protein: CASSQDLIRYGYTF
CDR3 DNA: TGTGCCAGCAGCCAGGATTTAATCCGGTATGGCTACACCTTC

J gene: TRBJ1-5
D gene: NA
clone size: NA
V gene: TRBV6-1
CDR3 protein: CASSETAGDPQHF
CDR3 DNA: TGTGCCAGCAGTGAGACAGCAGGGGATCCCCAGCATTTT

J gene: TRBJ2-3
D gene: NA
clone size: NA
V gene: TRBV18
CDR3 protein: CASSPSGDTQYF
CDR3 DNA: TGTGCCAGCTCACCTTCGGGAGATACGCAGTATTTT

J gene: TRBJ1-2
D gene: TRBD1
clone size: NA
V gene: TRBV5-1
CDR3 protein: CASNPGQGGSGYTF
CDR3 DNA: TGCGCCAGCAACCCGGGACAGGGGGGTTCTGGCTACACCTTC

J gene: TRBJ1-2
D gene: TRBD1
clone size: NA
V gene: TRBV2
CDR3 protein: CASSPTGEVYGYTF
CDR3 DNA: TGTGCCAGCAGCCCGACAGGGGAGGTCTATGGCTACACCTTC

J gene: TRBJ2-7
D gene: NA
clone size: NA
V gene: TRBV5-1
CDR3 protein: CASSLSDSRYEQYF
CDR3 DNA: TGCGCCAGCAGCTTATCGGACAGCCGCTACGAGCAGTACTTC

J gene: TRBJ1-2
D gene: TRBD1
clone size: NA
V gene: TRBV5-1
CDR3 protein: CASRPTGSRYGYTF
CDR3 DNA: TGCGCCAGCAGACCGACAGGGTCTAGGTATGGCTACACCTTC

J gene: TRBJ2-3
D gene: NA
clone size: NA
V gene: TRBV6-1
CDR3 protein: CASSEAGGPVWAHTDTQYF
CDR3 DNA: TGTGCCAGCAGTGAAGCGGGGGGGCCGGTATGGGCGCACACAGATACGCAGTATTTT

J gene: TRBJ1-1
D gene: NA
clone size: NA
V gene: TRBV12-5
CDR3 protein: CASGSRLTEAFF
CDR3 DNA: TGTGCTAGTGGTTCCAGACTTACTGAAGCTTTCTTT

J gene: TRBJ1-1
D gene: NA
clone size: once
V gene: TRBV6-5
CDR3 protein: CASSYDSRVTEAFF
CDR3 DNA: TGTGCCAGCAGTTACGACAGCCGGGTCACTGAAGCTTTCTTT

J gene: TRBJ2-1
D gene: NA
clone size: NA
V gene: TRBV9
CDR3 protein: CASSAAGGGLYNEQFF
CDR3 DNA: TGTGCCAGCAGCGCCGCGGGCGGGGGCCTATACAATGAGCAGTTCTTC

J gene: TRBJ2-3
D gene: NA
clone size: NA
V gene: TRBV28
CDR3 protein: CASSLGQAGTDTQYF
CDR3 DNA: TGTGCCAGCAGTTTGGGGCAGGCCGGCACAGATACGCAGTATTTT

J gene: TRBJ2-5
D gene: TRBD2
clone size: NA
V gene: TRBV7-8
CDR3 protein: CASSREFVLAGMETQYF
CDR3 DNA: TGTGCCAGCAGCCGCGAGTTTGTACTAGCGGGGATGGAGACCCAGTACTTC

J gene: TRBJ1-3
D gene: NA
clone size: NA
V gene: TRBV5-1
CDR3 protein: CASSWNGDSGNTIYF
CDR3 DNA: TGCGCCAGCAGCTGGAACGGAGATTCTGGAAACACCATATATTTT

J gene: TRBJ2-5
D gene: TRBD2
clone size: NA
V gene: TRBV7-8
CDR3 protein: CASSLAGRQETQYF
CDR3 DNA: TGTGCCAGCAGCTTAGCCGGGAGGCAAGAGACCCAGTACTTC

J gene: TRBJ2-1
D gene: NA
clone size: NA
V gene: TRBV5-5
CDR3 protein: CASSFSGFYNEQFF
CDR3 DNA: TGTGCCAGCAGTTTTAGCGGCTTCTACAATGAGCAGTTCTTC

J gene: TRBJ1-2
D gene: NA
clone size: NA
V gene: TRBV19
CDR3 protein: CASSNREYNYGYTF
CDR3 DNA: TGTGCCAGTAGCAACAGGGAATATAACTATGGCTACACCTTC

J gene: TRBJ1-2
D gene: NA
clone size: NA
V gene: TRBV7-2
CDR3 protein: CASSLVSGQWGYTF
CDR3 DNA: TGTGCCAGCAGCTTAGTATCAGGGCAGTGGGGCTACACCTTC

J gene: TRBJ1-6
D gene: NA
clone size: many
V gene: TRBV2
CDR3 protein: CASSEGKGRALNSPLHF
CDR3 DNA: TGTGCCAGCAGTGAAGGCAAGGGCAGGGCCCTTAATTCACCCCTCCACTTT